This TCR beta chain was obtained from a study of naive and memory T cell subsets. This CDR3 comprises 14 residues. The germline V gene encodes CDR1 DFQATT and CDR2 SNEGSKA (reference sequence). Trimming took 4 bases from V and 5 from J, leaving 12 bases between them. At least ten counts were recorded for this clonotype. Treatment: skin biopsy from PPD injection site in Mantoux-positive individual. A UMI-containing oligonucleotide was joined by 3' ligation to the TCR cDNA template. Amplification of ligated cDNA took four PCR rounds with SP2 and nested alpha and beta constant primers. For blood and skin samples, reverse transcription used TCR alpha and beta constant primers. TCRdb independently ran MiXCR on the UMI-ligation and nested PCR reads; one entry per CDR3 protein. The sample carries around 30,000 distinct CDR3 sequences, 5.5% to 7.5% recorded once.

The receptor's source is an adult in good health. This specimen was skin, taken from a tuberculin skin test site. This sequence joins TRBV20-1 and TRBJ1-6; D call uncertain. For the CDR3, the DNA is TGCAGTGCTAATGGTCCGACAAATAATTCACCCCTCCACTTT. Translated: CSANGPTNNSPLHF.